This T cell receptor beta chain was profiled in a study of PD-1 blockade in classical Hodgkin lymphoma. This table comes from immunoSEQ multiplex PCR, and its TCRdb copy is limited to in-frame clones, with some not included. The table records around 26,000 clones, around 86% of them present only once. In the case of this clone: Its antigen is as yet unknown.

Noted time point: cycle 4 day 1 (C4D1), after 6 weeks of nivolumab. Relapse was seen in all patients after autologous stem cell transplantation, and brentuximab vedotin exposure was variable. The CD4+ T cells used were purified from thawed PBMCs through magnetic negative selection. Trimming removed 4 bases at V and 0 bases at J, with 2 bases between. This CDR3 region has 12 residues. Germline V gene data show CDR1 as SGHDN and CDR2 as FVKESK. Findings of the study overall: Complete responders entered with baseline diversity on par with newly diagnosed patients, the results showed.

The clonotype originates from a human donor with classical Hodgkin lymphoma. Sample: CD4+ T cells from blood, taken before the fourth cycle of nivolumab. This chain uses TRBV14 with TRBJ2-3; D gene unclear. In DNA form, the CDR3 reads TGTGCCAGCAGCCTTAGCACAGATACGCAGTATTTT. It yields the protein CASSLSTDTQYF.